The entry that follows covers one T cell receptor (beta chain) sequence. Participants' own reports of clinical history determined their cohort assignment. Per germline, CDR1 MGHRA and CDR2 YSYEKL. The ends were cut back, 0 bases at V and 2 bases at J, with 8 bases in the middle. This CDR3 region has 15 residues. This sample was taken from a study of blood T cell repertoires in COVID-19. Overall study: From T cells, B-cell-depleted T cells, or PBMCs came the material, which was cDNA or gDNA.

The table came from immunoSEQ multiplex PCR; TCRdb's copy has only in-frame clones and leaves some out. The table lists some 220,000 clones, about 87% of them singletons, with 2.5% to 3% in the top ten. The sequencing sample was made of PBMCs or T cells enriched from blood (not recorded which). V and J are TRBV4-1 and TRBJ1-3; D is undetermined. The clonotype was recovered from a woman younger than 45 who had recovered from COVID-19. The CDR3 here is CASSQDVGTGNTIYF. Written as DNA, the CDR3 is TGCGCCAGCAGCCAAGATGTGGGCACTGGAAACACCATATATTTT.